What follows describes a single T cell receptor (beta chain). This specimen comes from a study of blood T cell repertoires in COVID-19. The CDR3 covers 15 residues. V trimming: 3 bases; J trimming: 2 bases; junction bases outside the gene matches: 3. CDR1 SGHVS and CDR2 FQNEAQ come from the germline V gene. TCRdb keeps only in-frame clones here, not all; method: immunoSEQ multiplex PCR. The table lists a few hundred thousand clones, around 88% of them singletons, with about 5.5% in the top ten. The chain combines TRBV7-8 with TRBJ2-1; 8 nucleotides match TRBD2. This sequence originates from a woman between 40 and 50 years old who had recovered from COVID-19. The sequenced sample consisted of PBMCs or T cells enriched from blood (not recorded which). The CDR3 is CASSLELAAYNEQFF. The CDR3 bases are TGTGCCAGCAGCTTGGAACTAGCGGCCTACAATGAGCAGTTCTTC.